This T cell receptor (beta chain) was profiled in a study of cytomegalovirus exposure and HLA in healthy donors. The PCR ran on 60 Vbeta and 13 Jbeta primers. Sequenced by immunoSEQ multiplex PCR; TCRdb stores in-frame clones only, minus some. The sample holds approximately 100,000 clones, 81% seen once. This CDR3 contains 16 residues. The germline V gene has CDR1 LGHNA and CDR2 YNFKEQ. V shed 2 bases, J shed 10 bases, and the junction held 10 bases outside the gene matches. The gene calls are TRBV4-2 and TRBJ2-1, with 11 nucleotides matching TRBD2. This TCR was sampled from a woman aged 25 to 39 in good health and CMV-seronegative. The sequenced sample consisted of PBMCs. The CDR3 DNA is TGTGCCAGCAGCCAACAGATAGCGGGAGGGACCCCGGAGCAGTTCTTC. It specifies CASSQQIAGGTPEQFF.